The entry that follows covers one TCR beta chain sequence. TCRdb's table, derived via immunoSEQ multiplex PCR, lists solely in-frame clones and lacks some. In the table there are about 31,000 clones, about 93% of which are singletons. Germline CDR1 and CDR2: SEHNR and FQNEAQ (reference sequence). The ends were cut back, 3 bases at V and 1 base at J, with 12 bases in the middle. This CDR3 has 15 amino acids. The sample originates from a study of T cell changes during pregnancy in multiple sclerosis. The sequencing here drew on CD4+ T cells from peripheral blood mononuclear cells, taken in the second trimester of pregnancy. The chain couples TRBV7-9 to TRBJ1-2, with D maybe TRBD1 (6 bases). The TCR comes from a female donor with multiple sclerosis, enrolled in a pregnancy study. CDR3 sequence reads: CASSLGQTFNYGYTF. Written as DNA, the CDR3 is TGTGCCAGCAGCTTGGGACAAACTTTTAACTATGGCTACACCTTC.